Sequencing of this TCR beta chain was carried out in a study of Graves' ophthalmopathy and Graves' hyperthyroidism. For repertoire sequencing, the TCR beta CDR3 regions were amplified from RNA transcripts. An initial RT-PCR round employing HTBI primers preceded a second-round multiplex PCR. From the multiplex PCR reads, TCRdb called clonotypes with MiXCR, one entry per CDR3 protein. The sample records around 400,000 distinct CDR3 sequences, approximately 16% being singletons. The CDR3 is 17 residues long. Germline CDR1 reads SGHRS; CDR2 reads YFSETQ. Trimming removed 1 base at V and 4 bases at J, with 18 bases between. This clonotype was seen at least ten times.

Sequencing was performed on peripheral blood. J is TRBJ1-3 and V is TRBV5-1, with unresolved D. The receptor was derived from a woman younger than 30 with Graves' ophthalmopathy. CDR3 amino acids: CASSLTEFNGMGNTIYF. CDR3 sequence (DNA): TGCGCCAGCAGCTTGACAGAGTTCAACGGCATGGGAAACACCATATATTTT.